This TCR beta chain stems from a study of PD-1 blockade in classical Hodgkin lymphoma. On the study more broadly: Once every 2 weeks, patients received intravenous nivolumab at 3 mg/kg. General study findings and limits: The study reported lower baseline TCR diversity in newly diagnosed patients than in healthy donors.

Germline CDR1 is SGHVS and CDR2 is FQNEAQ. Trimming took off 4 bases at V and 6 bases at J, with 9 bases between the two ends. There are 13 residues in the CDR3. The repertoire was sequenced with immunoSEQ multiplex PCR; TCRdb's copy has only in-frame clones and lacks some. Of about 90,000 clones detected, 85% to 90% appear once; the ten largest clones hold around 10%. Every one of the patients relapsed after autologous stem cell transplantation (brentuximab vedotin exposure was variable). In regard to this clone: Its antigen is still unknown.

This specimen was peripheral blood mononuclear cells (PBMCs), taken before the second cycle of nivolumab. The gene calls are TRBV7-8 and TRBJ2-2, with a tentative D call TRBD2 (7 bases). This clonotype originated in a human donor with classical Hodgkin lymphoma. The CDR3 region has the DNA TGTGCCAGCAGCTCGGGGGGCGCCGGGGAGCTGTTTTTT. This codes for CASSSGGAGELFF. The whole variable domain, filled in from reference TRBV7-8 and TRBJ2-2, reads GAGVSQSPRYKVAKRGQDVALRCDPISGHVSLFWYQQALGQGPEFLTYFQNEAQLDKSGLPSDRFFAERPEGSVSTLKIQRTQQEDSAVYLCASSSGGAGELFFGEGSRLTVL.